This T cell receptor (beta chain) was obtained from a study of radiotherapy plus CTLA-4 blockade in lung cancer. Study-wide background: Disease control was seen in about 30% of patients, objective responses in 18%. Whole-study results and caveats: Blood TCR clones of tumor origin expanded after radiotherapy plus ipilimumab.

The V end was cut by 10 bases, the J end by 4 bases, with 10 bases between. Germline V gene lookup returns CDR1 ENHRY and CDR2 SYGVKD. The length of the CDR3 is 11 residues. This clone was seen only once. Its antigen is unknown. Sequenced by immunoSEQ multiplex PCR; TCRdb stores in-frame clones only, minus some. The data contain about 19,000 clones, more than 70% of them seen just once; the ten biggest clones take up 23%. Specimen: peripheral blood, collected from a patient treated with radiotherapy plus ipilimumab. The sequence came from a human donor with non-small cell lung cancer whose response to radiotherapy plus ipilimumab could not be evaluated. The chain carries TRBV10-3 and TRBJ1-2; no reliable D call. CDR3 nucleotide sequence: TGTGCCACCACTGGAGTCTATGGCTACACCTTC. It encodes CATTGVYGYTF.